This TCR beta chain was captured in a study of blood T cell repertoires in COVID-19. Study context: T cells, B-cell-depleted T cells, or PBMCs provided the cDNA or gDNA that served as material.

Residents of around 24 US areas, aged roughly 18 to 89 years, made up the participants. Recovered status applied to Cohort 3 donors who had two consecutive negative PCRs. It also applied to those with clearance or with symptom resolution. This CDR3 has 15 amino acids. V lost 7 bases and J 0 bases, leaving 14 bases between the germline ends. Germline-derived CDR1 and CDR2 are MDHEN and SYDVKM. Authors' data handling: Amplification of reference gene primers provided the estimated nucleated cell counts. The table came from immunoSEQ multiplex PCR; TCRdb's copy has only in-frame clones and leaves some out. V, J and clone size are those of that table, while D and trimming were read from the DNA. Of 250,000 or so clones in the sample, about 86% were seen once.

The sample consisted of PBMCs or T cells enriched from blood (not recorded which). This receptor was identified in a man aged 45 to 65 who had recovered from COVID-19. This rearrangement joins TRBV28 to TRBJ2-3; D not certain. DNA of the CDR3: TGTGCCAGCACCCTTCTGTTGCGGAGCACAGATACGCAGTATTTT. Its protein is CASTLLLRSTDTQYF.